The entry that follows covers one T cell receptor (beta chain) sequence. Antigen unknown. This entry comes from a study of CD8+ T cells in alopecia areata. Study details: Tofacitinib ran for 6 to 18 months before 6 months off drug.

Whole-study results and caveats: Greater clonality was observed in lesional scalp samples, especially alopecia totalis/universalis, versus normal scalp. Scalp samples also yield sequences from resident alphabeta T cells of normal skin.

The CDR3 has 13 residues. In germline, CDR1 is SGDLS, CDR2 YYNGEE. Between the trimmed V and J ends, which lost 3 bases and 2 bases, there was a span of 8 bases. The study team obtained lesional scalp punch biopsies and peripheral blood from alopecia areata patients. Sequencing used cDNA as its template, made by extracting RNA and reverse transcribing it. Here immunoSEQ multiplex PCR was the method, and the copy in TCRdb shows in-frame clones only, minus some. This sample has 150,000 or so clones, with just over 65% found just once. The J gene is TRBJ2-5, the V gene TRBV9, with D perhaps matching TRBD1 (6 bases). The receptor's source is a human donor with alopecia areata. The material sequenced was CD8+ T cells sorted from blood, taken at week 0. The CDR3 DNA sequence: TGTGCCAGCAGCGGGGGGACACAAGAGACCCAGTACTTC. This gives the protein CASSGGTQETQYF.